This TCR beta chain was sequenced for a study of cytomegalovirus exposure and HLA in healthy donors. Study background: Of around 400 genotyped donors, roughly 81% grouped in the Caucasian-associated ancestry cluster.

Trimming removed 4 bases at V and 5 bases at J, with 11 bases between. This CDR3 is built from 13 residues. Per the germline V gene, CDR1 is LGHNA and CDR2 is YSLEER. A multiplex PCR was run with 60 Vbeta primers and 13 Jbeta primers. Produced via immunoSEQ multiplex PCR; TCRdb's table is partial and in-frame only. The data hold around 130,000 clones, with roughly 80% observed a single time. A remark on this clone: Its antigen is still unknown.

The study's findings and limits: A later analysis found TCR association rates differed by HLA locus, highest for DRB1 and lowest for HLA-C.

This sequence was found in a woman aged 40 to 50 in good health and CMV-seropositive. Sequenced input: PBMCs. The V and J genes are TRBV4-3 and TRBJ1-1; D not resolved. DNA of the CDR3: TGCGCCAGCAGCCCAGAAATTAATACTGAAGCTTTCTTT. It is translated as CASSPEINTEAFF.